Listed below are T cell receptor beta chains from one sample, sequenced in a study of PD-L1 blockade in urothelial cancer. TCRdb's table, derived via immunoSEQ multiplex PCR, lists solely in-frame clones and lacks some. The repertoire includes 75,000 to 90,000 clones, 82% of them detected once, and over 7.5% sits in the top ten. Sample: PBMCs, taken around atezolizumab (anti-PD-L1) treatment. These receptors were collected from a man in his 70s with urothelial cancer. Both conserved end residues are part of each CDR3. Each record gives: clone size, D gene, V gene, J gene, CDR3 protein, CDR3 DNA. The D gene is left open where the match is weak. The listing skips clone size in some rows; elsewhere it reads once, few, many or a size class.

size: .
D: TRBD2
V: TRBV7-7
J: TRBJ2-5
CDR3: CASSLSGSGSGETQYF
DNA: TGTGCTAGCAGCTTATCCGGAAGCGGGAGTGGAGAGACCCAGTACTTC

size: .
D: .
V: TRBV20-1
J: TRBJ2-5
CDR3: CSADRQETQYF
DNA: TGCAGTGCTGACAGACAAGAGACCCAGTACTTC

size: .
D: TRBD2
V: TRBV11-3
J: TRBJ2-1
CDR3: CASSRGRETENEQFF
DNA: TGTGCCAGCAGCCGCGGGCGGGAGACGGAGAATGAGCAGTTCTTC

size: once
D: TRBD1
V: TRBV9
J: TRBJ2-2
CDR3: CASSPGQVRAGELFF
DNA: TGTGCCAGCAGCCCAGGACAGGTCAGAGCCGGGGAGCTGTTTTTT

size: few
D: .
V: TRBV23-1
J: TRBJ1-2
CDR3: CARRGSANYGYTF
DNA: TGCGCCAGACGAGGGTCAGCGAACTATGGCTACACCTTC

size: .
D: .
V: TRBV5-1
J: TRBJ2-7
CDR3: CASSSSGVGYEQYF
DNA: TGCGCCAGCAGCTCTTCGGGGGTGGGCTACGAGCAGTACTTC

size: .
D: .
V: TRBV6-6
J: TRBJ2-7
CDR3: CASSLSREQYF
DNA: TGTGCCAGCTCTTTAAGCCGAGAGCAGTACTTC

size: .
D: .
V: TRBV6-1
J: TRBJ2-3
CDR3: CASRGRLGTDTQYF
DNA: TGTGCCAGCAGGGGCAGGTTGGGCACAGATACGCAGTATTTT

size: .
D: .
V: TRBV18
J: TRBJ2-1
CDR3: CASSADTYNEQFF
DNA: TGTGCCAGCTCAGCAGACACATACAATGAGCAGTTCTTC

size: .
D: TRBD2
V: TRBV13
J: TRBJ2-1
CDR3: CASSSAGGPYEQFF
DNA: TGTGCCAGCAGCTCCGCGGGGGGGCCGTATGAGCAGTTCTTC

size: .
D: TRBD2
V: TRBV28
J: TRBJ2-7
CDR3: CASRPTPLLAGGSNEQYF
DNA: TGTGCCAGCAGACCAACCCCTCTACTAGCGGGAGGGTCTAACGAGCAGTACTTC

size: once
D: TRBD2
V: TRBV7-9
J: TRBJ2-3
CDR3: CASSFGLAGDFTDTQYF
DNA: TGTGCCAGCAGCTTCGGTTTGGCGGGGGACTTCACAGATACGCAGTATTTT

size: .
D: .
V: TRBV6-1
J: TRBJ2-7
CDR3: CASSGKPLSVQYF
DNA: TGTGCCAGCAGTGGAAAACCCTTGTCGGTGCAGTACTTC

size: .
D: .
V: TRBV19
J: TRBJ1-2
CDR3: CASSKQGIDGYTF
DNA: TGTGCCAGTAGTAAGCAGGGAATTGATGGCTACACCTTC

size: .
D: .
V: TRBV5-4
J: TRBJ2-1
CDR3: CASSLEPSNEQFF
DNA: TGTGCCAGCAGCTTGGAGCCGTCCAATGAGCAGTTCTTC

size: .
D: .
V: TRBV7-9
J: TRBJ2-7
CDR3: CASSGQGEGEQYF
DNA: TGTGCCAGCAGCGGTCAAGGAGAGGGCGAGCAGTACTTC

size: once
D: TRBD1
V: TRBV19
J: TRBJ1-2
CDR3: CASSKTTGAKDGYTF
DNA: TGTGCCAGTAGTAAAACTACAGGGGCCAAGGATGGCTACACCTTC

size: .
D: TRBD1
V: TRBV11-3
J: TRBJ1-1
CDR3: CASSPTGRRNTEAFF
DNA: TGTGCCAGCAGCCCGACAGGGCGGAGGAACACTGAAGCTTTCTTT

size: .
D: .
V: TRBV5-1
J: TRBJ1-2
CDR3: CASSLEGGNYGYTF
DNA: TGCGCCAGCAGCTTGGAAGGGGGTAACTATGGCTACACCTTC